This T cell receptor beta chain was sequenced during a study of T cell changes during pregnancy in multiple sclerosis. Trimming took 4 bases from V and 3 from J; bases not matched to a gene: 3. CDR1 is LNHDA, CDR2 SQIVND, per germline (reference sequence). This CDR3 comprises 14 residues. The method was immunoSEQ multiplex PCR; TCRdb's version includes in-frame clones alone and lacks a portion of them. The profile shows approximately 69,000 clones, around 94% of them singletons. The clonotype comes from a female donor with multiple sclerosis, enrolled in a pregnancy study. The chain employs TRBV19 and TRBJ2-1, with 7 bases fitting TRBD1. The source material was peripheral blood, sampled in the third trimester of pregnancy. The CDR3 loop is CASSTGTVYNEQFF. The CDR3 region has the DNA TGTGCCAGTAGTACCGGGACAGTCTACAATGAGCAGTTCTTC.